The present T cell receptor (beta chain) was sequenced within a study of T cell responses to AZD1222 COVID-19 vaccine. TCRdb's copy holds only in-frame clones and misses some; the assay was immunoSEQ multiplex PCR. The table records under 150,000 clones, 85% to 95% of them present only once. With 7 bases clipped from V and 8 bases from J, the junction kept 8 bases outside the gene matches. The CDR3 is 15 amino acids. Germline V CDR1 and CDR2: SGHRS, YFSETQ. Material: peripheral blood, obtained on day 0 of AZD1222 vaccination. This receptor was obtained from an adult in good health. The rearrangement links TRBV5-1 to TRBJ2-2; 13 nucleotides agree with TRBD2. CDR3 sequence reads: CASAGLAGVAGELFF. Written as DNA, the CDR3 is TGCGCCAGCGCTGGACTAGCGGGAGTAGCGGGGGAGCTGTTTTTT.